The rows below give T cell receptor beta chains drawn from one sample of a study of lung T cells in sarcoidosis with Löfgren's syndrome. TCRdb itself ran the reads through MiXCR, one entry per CDR3 protein. Altogether a few thousand distinct CDR3 sequences are present, around 20% being singletons, with the ten largest covering approximately 12%. The sequenced sample was CD4+ T cells from bronchoalveolar lavage. The receptors stem from a human donor with sarcoidosis (Löfgren's syndrome or another form), or a control subject (not recorded which). Each CDR3 is given with its conserved first and last residue. The order of the fields is clone size, V gene, J gene, D gene, CDR3 protein, CDR3 DNA. The D gene is left open where the match is weak. Clone size is given for some rows only: seen once, a few or many times, or a class if the clone is expanded.

clone size: medium-sized
V gene: TRBV10-2
J gene: TRBJ2-6
D gene: NA
CDR3 protein: CASSYQDTEGYSGANVLTF
CDR3 DNA: TGCGCCAGCAGTTACCAGGACACGGAGGGGTACTCTGGGGCCAACGTCCTGACTTTC

clone size: medium-sized
V gene: TRBV4-1
J gene: TRBJ1-6
D gene: NA
CDR3 protein: CASSPAQGQSPLHF
CDR3 DNA: TGCGCCAGCAGCCCCGCACAGGGCCAGTCACCCCTCCACTTT

clone size: medium-sized
V gene: TRBV12-3/TRBV12-4
J gene: TRBJ1-1
D gene: TRBD1
CDR3 protein: CASSRTGMNTEAFF
CDR3 DNA: TGTGCCAGCAGTAGGACAGGGATGAACACTGAAGCTTTCTTT

clone size: NA
V gene: TRBV9
J gene: TRBJ2-6
D gene: NA
CDR3 protein: CASSPTGVANALTF
CDR3 DNA: TGTGCCAGCAGCCCCACGGGGGTGGCCAACGCCCTGACTTTC

clone size: medium-sized
V gene: TRBV7-9
J gene: TRBJ2-7
D gene: NA
CDR3 protein: CASSSRNRSYEQYF
CDR3 DNA: TGTGCCAGCAGCTCCAGAAACAGATCCTACGAGCAGTACTTC

clone size: medium-sized
V gene: TRBV9
J gene: TRBJ1-3
D gene: NA
CDR3 protein: CASSPNPTGRDTIYF
CDR3 DNA: TGTGCCAGCAGCCCAAACCCGACAGGACGAGACACCATATATTTT

clone size: large
V gene: TRBV15
J gene: TRBJ2-7
D gene: NA
CDR3 protein: CATSMTRELSYEQYF
CDR3 DNA: TGTGCCACCAGCATGACCCGGGAACTCTCCTACGAGCAGTACTTC

clone size: medium-sized
V gene: TRBV4-3
J gene: TRBJ1-2
D gene: NA
CDR3 protein: CASSTNLEAGSGGYTF
CDR3 DNA: TGCGCCAGCAGCACTAACCTCGAGGCAGGGTCGGGCGGCTACACCTTC

clone size: NA
V gene: TRBV19
J gene: TRBJ2-3
D gene: NA
CDR3 protein: CASSIGYDKQTDTQYF
CDR3 DNA: TGTGCCAGTAGTATAGGTTACGACAAGCAAACAGATACGCAGTATTTT

clone size: medium-sized
V gene: TRBV5-1
J gene: TRBJ1-1
D gene: NA
CDR3 protein: CASSLEDRTVAFF
CDR3 DNA: TGCGCCAGCAGCTTGGAAGACCGTACTGTAGCTTTCTTT

clone size: medium-sized
V gene: TRBV2
J gene: TRBJ1-2
D gene: NA
CDR3 protein: CAKNREPYGYTF
CDR3 DNA: TGTGCCAAAAACAGGGAACCCTATGGCTACACCTTC

clone size: medium-sized
V gene: TRBV2
J gene: TRBJ2-5
D gene: TRBD1
CDR3 protein: CASSTTGRETQYF
CDR3 DNA: TGTGCCAGCAGTACGACAGGGAGAGAGACCCAGTACTTC

clone size: large
V gene: TRBV2
J gene: TRBJ1-2
D gene: TRBD1
CDR3 protein: CASSEEKGAGYTF
CDR3 DNA: TGTGCCAGCAGTGAGGAAAAGGGGGCTGGCTACACCTTC

clone size: medium-sized
V gene: TRBV4-1
J gene: TRBJ1-5
D gene: TRBD1
CDR3 protein: CASSLGTEHSNQPQHF
CDR3 DNA: TGCGCCAGCAGCCTGGGGACAGAACATAGCAATCAGCCCCAGCATTTT

clone size: NA
V gene: TRBV3-1
J gene: TRBJ1-1
D gene: NA
CDR3 protein: CASSQDRMSTEAFF
CDR3 DNA: TGCGCCAGCAGCCAAGACAGAATGAGCACTGAAGCTTTCTTT

clone size: large
V gene: TRBV7-2
J gene: TRBJ2-7
D gene: NA
CDR3 protein: CASSIGAGREQYF
CDR3 DNA: TGTGCCAGCAGCATCGGGGCAGGCCGGGAGCAGTACTTC

clone size: medium-sized
V gene: TRBV3-1
J gene: TRBJ1-4
D gene: NA
CDR3 protein: CASSQSWGKLFF
CDR3 DNA: TGTGCCAGCAGCCAATCTTGGGGGAAACTGTTTTTT

clone size: large
V gene: TRBV7-2
J gene: TRBJ1-6
D gene: NA
CDR3 protein: CASSLATGSPLHF
CDR3 DNA: TGTGCCAGCAGCTTAGCGACCGGCTCACCCCTCCACTTT

clone size: many
V gene: TRBV30
J gene: TRBJ2-2
D gene: NA
CDR3 protein: CAWIPGILNTGELFF
CDR3 DNA: TGTGCCTGGATACCCGGGATCCTGAACACCGGGGAGCTGTTTTTT

clone size: few
V gene: TRBV12-5
J gene: TRBJ2-7
D gene: TRBD2
CDR3 protein: CASVLPPGLAPYEQYF
CDR3 DNA: TGTGCTAGTGTCCTGCCACCGGGACTAGCGCCCTACGAACAGTACTTC

clone size: large
V gene: TRBV27
J gene: TRBJ1-6
D gene: NA
CDR3 protein: CATGDLNSPLHF
CDR3 DNA: TGTGCGACGGGGGACTTAAATTCACCCCTCCACTTT

clone size: medium-sized
V gene: TRBV3-1
J gene: TRBJ2-2
D gene: TRBD2
CDR3 protein: CASGGLAGRTGELFF
CDR3 DNA: TGTGCCAGCGGCGGACTAGCGGGACGCACCGGGGAGCTGTTTTTT

clone size: medium-sized
V gene: TRBV4-2
J gene: TRBJ1-1
D gene: NA
CDR3 protein: CASSQELMIVPSEAFF
CDR3 DNA: TGTGCCAGCAGCCAAGAACTCATGATTGTTCCCTCTGAAGCTTTCTTT

clone size: NA
V gene: TRBV6-2/TRBV6-3
J gene: TRBJ1-2
D gene: TRBD1
CDR3 protein: CASSYEDRGNYGHTF
CDR3 DNA: TGTGCCAGTAGTTACGAGGACAGGGGGAACTATGGCCACACCTTC

clone size: large
V gene: TRBV27
J gene: TRBJ2-1
D gene: NA
CDR3 protein: CASSLTNYNEQFF
CDR3 DNA: TGTGCCAGCAGTTTAACAAACTACAATGAGCAGTTCTTC

clone size: many
V gene: TRBV3-1
J gene: TRBJ2-1
D gene: NA
CDR3 protein: CASSQAIRSPTVAEQFF
CDR3 DNA: TGTGCCAGCAGCCAAGCGATCAGATCCCCGACCGTCGCTGAGCAGTTCTTC

clone size: NA
V gene: TRBV27
J gene: TRBJ1-1
D gene: NA
CDR3 protein: CASSSWSMDTKAFF
CDR3 DNA: TGTGCCAGCAGTTCTTGGAGTATGGACACTAAAGCTTTCTTT

clone size: many
V gene: TRBV5-1
J gene: TRBJ2-2
D gene: NA
CDR3 protein: CASSLATGNTGELFF
CDR3 DNA: TGCGCCAGCAGCTTGGCAACAGGGAACACCGGGGAGCTGTTTTTT

clone size: medium-sized
V gene: TRBV18
J gene: TRBJ1-2
D gene: NA
CDR3 protein: CASSPGNGYGYTF
CDR3 DNA: TGTGCCAGCTCACCAGGGAATGGATATGGCTACACCTTC

clone size: medium-sized
V gene: TRBV24-1
J gene: TRBJ2-6
D gene: NA
CDR3 protein: CATSWRGANVLTF
CDR3 DNA: TGTGCCACCAGTTGGAGGGGGGCCAACGTCCTGACTTTC

clone size: many
V gene: TRBV4-3
J gene: TRBJ1-4
D gene: NA
CDR3 protein: CASSQGSGDSEKLFF
CDR3 DNA: TGCGCCAGCAGCCAAGGATCGGGTGACAGTGAAAAACTGTTTTTT

clone size: many
V gene: TRBV7-2
J gene: TRBJ1-6
D gene: NA
CDR3 protein: CASSPNPLFAYDNSPLHF
CDR3 DNA: TGTGCCAGCAGCCCAAATCCCCTTTTTGCCTACGATAATTCACCCCTCCACTTT

clone size: NA
V gene: TRBV5-1
J gene: TRBJ2-5
D gene: NA
CDR3 protein: CASSSGSVSQETRYF
CDR3 DNA: TGCGCCAGCAGCTCGGGATCGGTCAGCCAAGAGACCCGGTACTTC

clone size: many
V gene: TRBV4-2
J gene: TRBJ2-5
D gene: NA
CDR3 protein: CASSQEGLGETQYF
CDR3 DNA: TGTGCCAGCAGCCAAGAAGGTCTGGGGGAGACCCAGTACTTC

clone size: medium-sized
V gene: TRBV2
J gene: TRBJ2-1
D gene: TRBD2
CDR3 protein: CASSGTSGGHGEQFF
CDR3 DNA: TGTGCCAGCAGTGGGACTAGCGGGGGGCACGGTGAGCAGTTCTTC

clone size: medium-sized
V gene: TRBV20-1
J gene: TRBJ2-1
D gene: TRBD2
CDR3 protein: CSARDRLTSRYNEQFF
CDR3 DNA: TGCAGTGCTAGAGATCGGTTGACTAGCAGATACAATGAGCAGTTCTTC

clone size: medium-sized
V gene: TRBV19
J gene: TRBJ1-5
D gene: NA
CDR3 protein: CASSQQGNQPQHF
CDR3 DNA: TGTGCCAGTAGTCAACAGGGCAATCAGCCCCAGCATTTT

clone size: many
V gene: TRBV19
J gene: TRBJ2-7
D gene: TRBD2
CDR3 protein: CASSPGTSGGEQYF
CDR3 DNA: TGTGCCAGTAGCCCCGGGACCTCGGGGGGAGAGCAGTACTTC

clone size: medium-sized
V gene: TRBV11-1
J gene: TRBJ2-5
D gene: NA
CDR3 protein: CASSLATANPTQYF
CDR3 DNA: TGTGCCAGCAGCTTAGCTACAGCGAATCCGACCCAGTACTTC

clone size: medium-sized
V gene: TRBV11-1
J gene: TRBJ1-2
D gene: NA
CDR3 protein: CASSYRDYGYTF
CDR3 DNA: TGTGCCAGCAGCTACAGGGACTATGGCTACACCTTC

clone size: NA
V gene: TRBV18
J gene: TRBJ1-1
D gene: NA
CDR3 protein: CASSPGHGNTEAFF
CDR3 DNA: TGTGCCAGCTCACCAGGACACGGGAACACTGAAGCTTTCTTT

clone size: NA
V gene: TRBV24-1
J gene: TRBJ1-5
D gene: NA
CDR3 protein: CATGPWGGNQPQHF
CDR3 DNA: TGTGCCACCGGTCCTTGGGGTGGGAATCAGCCCCAGCATTTT

clone size: many
V gene: TRBV5-1
J gene: TRBJ2-1
D gene: NA
CDR3 protein: CASSLGTGTNEQFF
CDR3 DNA: TGCGCCAGCAGCTTGGGAACAGGGACCAATGAGCAGTTCTTC

clone size: medium-sized
V gene: TRBV5-1
J gene: TRBJ2-2
D gene: NA
CDR3 protein: CASSLGRNANTGELFF
CDR3 DNA: TGCGCCAGCAGCTTAGGACGGAACGCGAACACCGGGGAGCTGTTTTTT

clone size: medium-sized
V gene: TRBV11-3
J gene: TRBJ2-7
D gene: NA
CDR3 protein: CASSPSPTSGEQYF
CDR3 DNA: TGTGCCAGCAGCCCGTCTCCCACATCGGGCGAGCAGTACTTC

clone size: medium-sized
V gene: TRBV6-1
J gene: TRBJ2-2
D gene: NA
CDR3 protein: CASSYTVSSGELFF
CDR3 DNA: TGTGCCAGCAGTTATACAGTTTCGTCCGGGGAGCTGTTTTTT